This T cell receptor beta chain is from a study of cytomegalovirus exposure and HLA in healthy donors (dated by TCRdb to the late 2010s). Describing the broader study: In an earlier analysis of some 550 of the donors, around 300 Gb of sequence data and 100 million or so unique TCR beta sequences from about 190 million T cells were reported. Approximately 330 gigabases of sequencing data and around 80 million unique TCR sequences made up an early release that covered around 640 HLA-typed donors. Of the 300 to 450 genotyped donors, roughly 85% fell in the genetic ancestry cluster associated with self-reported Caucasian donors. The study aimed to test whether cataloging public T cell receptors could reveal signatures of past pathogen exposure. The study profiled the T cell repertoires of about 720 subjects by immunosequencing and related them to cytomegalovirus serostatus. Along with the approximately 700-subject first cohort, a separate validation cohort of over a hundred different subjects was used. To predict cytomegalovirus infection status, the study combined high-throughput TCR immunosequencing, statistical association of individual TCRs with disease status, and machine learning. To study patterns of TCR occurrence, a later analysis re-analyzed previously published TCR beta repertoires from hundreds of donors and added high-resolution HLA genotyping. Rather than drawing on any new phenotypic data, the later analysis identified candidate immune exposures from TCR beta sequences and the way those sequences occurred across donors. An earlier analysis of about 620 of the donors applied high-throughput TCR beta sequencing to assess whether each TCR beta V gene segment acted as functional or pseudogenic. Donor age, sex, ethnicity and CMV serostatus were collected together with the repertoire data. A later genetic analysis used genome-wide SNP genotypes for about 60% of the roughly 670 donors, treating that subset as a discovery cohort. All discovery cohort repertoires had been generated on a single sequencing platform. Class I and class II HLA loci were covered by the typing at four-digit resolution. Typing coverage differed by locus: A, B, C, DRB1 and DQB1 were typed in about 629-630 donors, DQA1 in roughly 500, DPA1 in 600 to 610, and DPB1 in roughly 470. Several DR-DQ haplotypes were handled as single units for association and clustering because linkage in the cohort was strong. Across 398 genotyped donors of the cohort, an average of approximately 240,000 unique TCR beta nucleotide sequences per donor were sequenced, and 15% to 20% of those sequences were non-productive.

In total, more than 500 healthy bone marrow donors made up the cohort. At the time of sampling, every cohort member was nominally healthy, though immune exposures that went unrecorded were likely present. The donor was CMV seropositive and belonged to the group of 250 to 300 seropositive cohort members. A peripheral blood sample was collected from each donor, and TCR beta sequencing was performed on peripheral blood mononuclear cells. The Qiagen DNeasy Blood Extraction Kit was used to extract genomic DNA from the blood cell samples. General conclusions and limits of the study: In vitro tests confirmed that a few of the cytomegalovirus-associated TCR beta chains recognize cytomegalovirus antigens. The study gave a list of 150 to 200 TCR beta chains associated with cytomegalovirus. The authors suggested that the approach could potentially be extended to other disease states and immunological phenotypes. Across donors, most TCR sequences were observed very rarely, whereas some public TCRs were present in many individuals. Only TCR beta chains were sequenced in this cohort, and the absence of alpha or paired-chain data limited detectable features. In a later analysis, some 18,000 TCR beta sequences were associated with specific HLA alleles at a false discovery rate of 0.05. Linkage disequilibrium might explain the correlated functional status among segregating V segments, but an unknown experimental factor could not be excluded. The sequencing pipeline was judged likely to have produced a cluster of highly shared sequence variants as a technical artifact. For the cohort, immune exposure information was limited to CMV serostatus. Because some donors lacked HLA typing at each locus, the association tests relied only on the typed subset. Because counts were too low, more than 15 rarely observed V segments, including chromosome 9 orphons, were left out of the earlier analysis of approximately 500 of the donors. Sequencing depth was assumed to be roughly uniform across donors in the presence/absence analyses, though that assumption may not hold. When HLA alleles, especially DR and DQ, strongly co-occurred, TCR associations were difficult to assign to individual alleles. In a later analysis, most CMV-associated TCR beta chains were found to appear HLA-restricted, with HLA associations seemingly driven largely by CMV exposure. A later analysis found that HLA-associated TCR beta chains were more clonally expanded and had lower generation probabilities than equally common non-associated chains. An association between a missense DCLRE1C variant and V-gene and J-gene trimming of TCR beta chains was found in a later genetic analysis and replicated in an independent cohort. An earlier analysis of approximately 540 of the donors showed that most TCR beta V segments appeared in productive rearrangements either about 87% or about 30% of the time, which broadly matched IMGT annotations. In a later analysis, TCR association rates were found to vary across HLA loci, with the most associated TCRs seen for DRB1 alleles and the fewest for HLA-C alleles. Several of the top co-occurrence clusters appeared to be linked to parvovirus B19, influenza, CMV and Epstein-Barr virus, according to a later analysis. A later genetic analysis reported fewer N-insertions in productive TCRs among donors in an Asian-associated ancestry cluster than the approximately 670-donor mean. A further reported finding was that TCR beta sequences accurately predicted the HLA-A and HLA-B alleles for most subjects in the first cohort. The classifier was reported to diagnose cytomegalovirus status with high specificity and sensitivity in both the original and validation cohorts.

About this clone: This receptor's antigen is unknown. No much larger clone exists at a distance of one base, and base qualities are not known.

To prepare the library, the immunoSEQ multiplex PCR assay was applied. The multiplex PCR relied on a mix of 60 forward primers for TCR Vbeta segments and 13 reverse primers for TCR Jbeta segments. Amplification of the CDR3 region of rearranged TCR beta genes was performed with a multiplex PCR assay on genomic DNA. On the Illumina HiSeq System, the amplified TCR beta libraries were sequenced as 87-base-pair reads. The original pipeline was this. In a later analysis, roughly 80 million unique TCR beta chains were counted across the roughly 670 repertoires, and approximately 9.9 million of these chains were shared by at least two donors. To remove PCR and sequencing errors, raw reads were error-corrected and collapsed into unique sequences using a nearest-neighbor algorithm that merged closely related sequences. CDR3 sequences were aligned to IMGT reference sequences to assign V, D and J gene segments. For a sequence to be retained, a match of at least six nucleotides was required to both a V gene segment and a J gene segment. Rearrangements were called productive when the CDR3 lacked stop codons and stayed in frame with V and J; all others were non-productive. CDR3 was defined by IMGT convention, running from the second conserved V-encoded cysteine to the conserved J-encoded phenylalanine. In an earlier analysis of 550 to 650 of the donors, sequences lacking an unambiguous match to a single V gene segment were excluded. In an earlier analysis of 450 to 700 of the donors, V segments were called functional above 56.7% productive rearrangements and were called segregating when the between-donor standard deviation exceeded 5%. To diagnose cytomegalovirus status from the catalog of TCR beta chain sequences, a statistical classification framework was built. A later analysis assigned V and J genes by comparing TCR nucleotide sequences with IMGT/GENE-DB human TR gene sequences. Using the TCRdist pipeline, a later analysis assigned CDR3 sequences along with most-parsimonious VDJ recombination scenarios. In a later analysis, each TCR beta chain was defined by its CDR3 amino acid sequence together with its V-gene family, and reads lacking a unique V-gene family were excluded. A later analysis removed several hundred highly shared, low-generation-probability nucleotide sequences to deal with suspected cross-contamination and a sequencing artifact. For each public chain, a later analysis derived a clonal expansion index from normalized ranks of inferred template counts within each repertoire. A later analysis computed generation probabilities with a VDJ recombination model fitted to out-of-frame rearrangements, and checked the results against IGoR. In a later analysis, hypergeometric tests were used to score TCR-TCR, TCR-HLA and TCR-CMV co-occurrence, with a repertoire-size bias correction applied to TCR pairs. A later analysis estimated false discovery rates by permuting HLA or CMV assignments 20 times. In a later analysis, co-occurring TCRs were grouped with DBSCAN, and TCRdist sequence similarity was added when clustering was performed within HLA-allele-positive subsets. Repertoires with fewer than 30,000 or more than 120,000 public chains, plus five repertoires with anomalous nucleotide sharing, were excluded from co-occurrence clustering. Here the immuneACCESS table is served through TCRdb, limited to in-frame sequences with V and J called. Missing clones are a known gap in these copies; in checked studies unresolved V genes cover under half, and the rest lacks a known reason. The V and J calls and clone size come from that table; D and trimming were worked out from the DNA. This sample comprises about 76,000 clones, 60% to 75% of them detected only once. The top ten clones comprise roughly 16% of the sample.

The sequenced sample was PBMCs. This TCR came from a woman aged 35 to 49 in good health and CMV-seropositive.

The DNA is TGCGCCAGCAGCACCGGGACTAGCGGGGGCAAACAAGAGACCCAGTACTTC. It translates as CASSTGTSGGKQETQYF. The chain is assembled from TRBV5-1 and TRBJ2-5; TRBD2 fits 14 bases in the junction. There are 17 amino acids in the CDR3, from cysteine to phenylalanine inclusive. CDR3 DNA is the only sequence kept; it has 51 bases, read in frame from the first base. V loses 4 bases at its end and J loses 2 bases; junction bases beyond the gene matches: 7. Sequences SGHRS (CDR1) and YFSETQ (CDR2) are obtained from the germline V gene.